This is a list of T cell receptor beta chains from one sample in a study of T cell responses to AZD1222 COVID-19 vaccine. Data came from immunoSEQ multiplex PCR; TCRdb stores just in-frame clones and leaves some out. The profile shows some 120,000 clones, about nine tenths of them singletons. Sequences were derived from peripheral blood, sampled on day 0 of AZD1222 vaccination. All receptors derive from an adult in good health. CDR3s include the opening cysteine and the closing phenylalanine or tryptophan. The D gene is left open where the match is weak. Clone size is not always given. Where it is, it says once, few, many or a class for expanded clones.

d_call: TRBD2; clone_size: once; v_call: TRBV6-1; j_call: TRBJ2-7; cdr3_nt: TGTGCCAGCAGTGCCTGGGCTAGCGGGAGGAGCTCCTACGAGCAGTACTTC; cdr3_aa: CASSAWASGRSSYEQYF
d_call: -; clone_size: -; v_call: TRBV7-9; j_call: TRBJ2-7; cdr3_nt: TGTGCCAGCAGCTTAGCGGCAGAAAGCTACGAGCAGTACTTC; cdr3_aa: CASSLAAESYEQYF
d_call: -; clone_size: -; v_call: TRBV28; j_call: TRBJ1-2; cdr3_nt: TGTGCCAGCAGTTTGGCAGGGGCGAATGGCTACACCTTC; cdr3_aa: CASSLAGANGYTF
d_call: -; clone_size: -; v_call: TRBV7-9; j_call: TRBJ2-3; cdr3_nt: TGTGCCAGCAGCTTATCCCACACCAGTCCCACAGATACGCAGTATTTT; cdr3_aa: CASSLSHTSPTDTQYF
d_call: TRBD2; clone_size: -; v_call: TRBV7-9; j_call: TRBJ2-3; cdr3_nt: TGTGCCAGCAGCTTAGCGCCTAGCGGTAGGGATACGCAGTATTTT; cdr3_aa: CASSLAPSGRDTQYF
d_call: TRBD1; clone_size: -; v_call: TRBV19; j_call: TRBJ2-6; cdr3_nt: TGTGCCAGTAGCCCTTACGGGACAGGGTTTGGGGCCAACGTCCTGACTTTC; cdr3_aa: CASSPYGTGFGANVLTF
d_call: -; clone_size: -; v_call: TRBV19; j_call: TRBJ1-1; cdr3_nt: TGTGCCAGTAGTATCCTGGGGACCACTGAAGCTTTCTTT; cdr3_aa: CASSILGTTEAFF
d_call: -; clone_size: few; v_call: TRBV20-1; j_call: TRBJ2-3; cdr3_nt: TGCAGTGGTGGGATAAGGGATACGCAGTATTTT; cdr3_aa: CSGGIRDTQYF
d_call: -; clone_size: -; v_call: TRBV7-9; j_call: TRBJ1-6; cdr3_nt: TGTGCCAGCAGCTTAGGGCCCGAAGGTTCACCCCTCCACTTT; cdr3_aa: CASSLGPEGSPLHF
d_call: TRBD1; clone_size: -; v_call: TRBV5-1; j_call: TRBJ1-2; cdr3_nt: TGCGCCAGCAGCTATGGACAGGGGCCACTAAACTTC; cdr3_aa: CASSYGQGPLNF
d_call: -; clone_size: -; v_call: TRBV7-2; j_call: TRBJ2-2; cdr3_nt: TGTGCCAGCAGCTTAACGATCACCGGGGAGCTGTTTTTT; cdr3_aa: CASSLTITGELFF
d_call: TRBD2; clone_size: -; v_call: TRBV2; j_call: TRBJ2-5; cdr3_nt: TGTGCCAGCAGTCCCGGGACTAGCCAAGAGACCCAGTACTTC; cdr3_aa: CASSPGTSQETQYF
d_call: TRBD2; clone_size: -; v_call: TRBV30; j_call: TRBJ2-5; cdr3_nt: TGTGCCTGGAGTGCAAAGCGGGAGGGTCCGTACCAAGAGACCCAGTACTTC; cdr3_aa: CAWSAKREGPYQETQYF
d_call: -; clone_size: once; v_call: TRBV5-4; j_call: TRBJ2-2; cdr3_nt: TGTGCCAGCAGCTTGGGTGTTGGAGGTCAGTCCGGGGAGCTGTTTTTT; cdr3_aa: CASSLGVGGQSGELFF
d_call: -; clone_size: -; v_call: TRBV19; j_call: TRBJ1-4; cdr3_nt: TGTGCCAGTAGTATCAGTGGATCCCGCCAGGAAAAACTGTTTTTT; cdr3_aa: CASSISGSRQEKLFF
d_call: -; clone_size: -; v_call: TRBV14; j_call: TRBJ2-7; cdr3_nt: TGTGCCAGCAGCCAAGTTGGGGCCAAGGCCTACGAGCAGTACTTC; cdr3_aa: CASSQVGAKAYEQYF
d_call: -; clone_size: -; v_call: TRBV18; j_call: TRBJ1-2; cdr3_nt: TGTGCCAGCTCACCACCTGGGTATACCTATGGCTACACCTTC; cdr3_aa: CASSPPGYTYGYTF
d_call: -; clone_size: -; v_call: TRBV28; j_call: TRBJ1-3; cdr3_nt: TGTGCCAGCAGTTTCGCAGGTAACTCTGGAAACACCATATATTTT; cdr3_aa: CASSFAGNSGNTIYF
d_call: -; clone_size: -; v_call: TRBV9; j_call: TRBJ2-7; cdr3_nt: TGTGCCAGCAGCCTCCAAGGGGGGAGGGCCCACGAGCAGTACTTC; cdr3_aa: CASSLQGGRAHEQYF
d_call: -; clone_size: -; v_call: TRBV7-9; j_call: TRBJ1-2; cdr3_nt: TGTGCCAGCAGCTTATTGGACAGCCTTGATGGCTACACCTTC; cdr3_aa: CASSLLDSLDGYTF
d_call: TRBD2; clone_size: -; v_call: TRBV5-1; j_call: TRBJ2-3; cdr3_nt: TGCGCCAGCAGCTTTGGCGGGAGAAACGGGATAGATACGCAGTATTTT; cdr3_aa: CASSFGGRNGIDTQYF
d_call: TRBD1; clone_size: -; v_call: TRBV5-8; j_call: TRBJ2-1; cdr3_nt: TGTGCCAGCAGCTTGGCAGGGGGCGCCTACAATGAGCAGTTCTTC; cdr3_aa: CASSLAGGAYNEQFF
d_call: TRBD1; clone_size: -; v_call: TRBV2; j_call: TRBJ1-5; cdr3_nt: TGTGCCAGCAGCGCCCTTAGGACAGGGCTTAGGGATGGTAGCAATCAGCCCCAGCATTTT; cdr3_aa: CASSALRTGLRDGSNQPQHF
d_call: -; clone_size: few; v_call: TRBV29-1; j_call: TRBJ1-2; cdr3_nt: TGCAGCGTTGCAGGGCTCCGGGATGGCTACACCTTC; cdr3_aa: CSVAGLRDGYTF
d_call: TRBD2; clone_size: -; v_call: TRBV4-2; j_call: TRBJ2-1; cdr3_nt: TGTGCCAGCAGCCCGCGGACTAGCGGGAGCCCTGAGCAGTTCTTC; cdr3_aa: CASSPRTSGSPEQFF
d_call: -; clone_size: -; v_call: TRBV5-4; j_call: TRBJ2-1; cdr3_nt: TGTGCCAGCAGCCGAGGCCATGAGCAGTTCTTC; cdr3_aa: CASSRGHEQFF
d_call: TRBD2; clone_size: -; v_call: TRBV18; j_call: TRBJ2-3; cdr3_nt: TGTGCCAGCTCACCGGGACTAGCGGGAGGTACAGATACGCAGTATTTT; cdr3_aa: CASSPGLAGGTDTQYF